The 18 T cell receptor beta chains reported below all come from one sample, sequenced in a study of T cell repertoires in cytomegalovirus infection. MiXCR, run by TCRdb on the reads, gives a single entry per CDR3 protein. The table has about 490,000 distinct CDR3 sequences, 15% to 20% seen once; the top ten hold 20% to 30%. The source material was CD8+ T cells from PBMCs. The receptor set was obtained from a human donor in good health (CMV status not recorded). Some clones in this sample may be carry-over from other donors' samples.

This clonotype was counted ten times or more. This rearrangement joins TRBV7-9 to TRBJ1-4; unclear D gene. Per the germline V gene, CDR1 is SEHNR and CDR2 is FQNEAQ (reference sequence). The CDR3 sequence is 16 residues long. V was pared by 1 base and J by 0 bases, with 9 bases between. The CDR3 region is CASSLVLRSTNEKLFF. In nucleotides, the CDR3 is TGTGCCAGCAGCTTAGTTCTCAGATCAACTAATGAAAAACTGTTTTTT. Full variable domain (missing parts from reference TRBV7-9 and TRBJ1-4): DTGVSQNPRHKITKRGQNVTFRCDPISEHNRLYWYRQTLGQGPEFLTYFQNEAQLEKSRLLSDRFSAERPKGSFSTLEIQRTEQGDSAMYLCASSLVLRSTNEKLFFGSGTQLSVL.

The V and J genes are TRBV20-1 and TRBJ2-1; no clear D. V was pared by 5 bases and J by 8 bases, with 19 bases between. Germline CDR1 is DFQATT and CDR2 is SNEGSKA (reference sequence). The CDR3 consists of 14 residues. The CDR3 region is CSALPAVSLDEQFF. CDR3 coding DNA: TGCAGTGCTCTCCCGGCGGTATCCCTCGATGAGCAGTTCTTC.

Only a few counts were recorded for this clonotype. This chain uses TRBV9 with TRBJ1-5; D call uncertain. In germline, CDR1 is SGDLS, CDR2 YYNGEE. This CDR3 is 13 amino acids long. The ends were cut back, 0 bases at V and 1 base at J, with 2 bases in the middle. Written as DNA, the CDR3 is TGTGCCAGCAGCGTAGCCAGCAATCAGCCCCAGCATTTT. Protein: CASSVASNQPQHF.

This clonotype was found many times. The V gene is TRBV7-2, the J gene TRBJ2-7; D is ambiguous. Per the germline V gene, CDR1 is SGHTA and CDR2 is FQGNSA. Trimming stripped 4 bases from V and 0 bases from J, with 7 bases between. The CDR3 runs to 13 residues. In DNA, the CDR3 is TGTGCCAGCAGCTCTCATAGCTCCTACGAGCAGTACTTC. Protein: CASSSHSSYEQYF.

This clonotype was seen at least ten times. V is TRBV6-5 and J is TRBJ1-2; D ambiguous. The V end was cut by 2 bases, the J end by 6 bases, with 19 bases between. CDR1 and CDR2 from the germline V gene are MNHEY and SVGAGI. The CDR3 is 16 residues long. The CDR3 is CASSYDWTLGFDGYTF. CDR3 in DNA: TGTGCCAGCAGTTACGATTGGACCCTCGGATTCGATGGCTACACCTTC.

The sample holds many counts of this clonotype. The V and J genes are TRBV19 and TRBJ1-5; a possible D gene is TRBD1 (6 bases). Trimming removed 8 bases at V and 0 bases at J, with 17 bases between. This CDR3 is built from 16 residues. Germline V gene data show CDR1 as LNHDA and CDR2 as SQIVND (reference sequence). The CDR3 region is CASRPLAGDSNQPQHF. CDR3 coding DNA: TGTGCCAGTCGCCCGCTTGCAGGGGATAGCAATCAGCCCCAGCATTTT.

The J gene is TRBJ1-4, the V gene TRBV7-6; D is undetermined. Germline V lookup: CDR1 SGHVS, CDR2 FNYEAQ. The ends were cut back, 0 bases at V and 5 bases at J, with 7 bases in the middle. The CDR3 spans 14 residues. The CDR3 sequence: CASSLAQLNEKLFF. CDR3 nucleotides: TGTGCCAGCAGCTTAGCTCAGTTGAATGAAAAACTGTTTTTT.

This clonotype has a count of ten or more. V gene TRBV6-1 combines with J gene TRBJ2-3; TRBD2 matches at 13 bases. Per germline, CDR1 MNHNS and CDR2 SASEGT. V lost 6 bases and J lost 11; bases outside the gene matches: 8. The CDR3 contains 14 residues. The CDR3 loop is CASRGLAGTQGQYF. The CDR3 bases are TGTGCCAGCAGGGGACTAGCGGGGACCCAGGGGCAGTATTTT.

Many counts were recorded for this clonotype. V gene TRBV6-2 or TRBV6-3 combines with J gene TRBJ2-1; D not resolved. Germline CDR1 MNHEY, CDR2 SVGEGT. The CDR3 is made up of 13 amino acids. Trimming shortened V by 0 bases and J by 7 bases, and 7 bases separated the two germline ends. CDR3 sequence reads: CASSYSGSNEQFF. Written as DNA, the CDR3 is TGTGCCAGCAGTTACTCCGGCTCGAATGAGCAGTTCTTC.

This clonotype was found a few times. The chain couples TRBV5-6 to TRBJ1-1; no clear D gene. With 3 bases removed from V and 1 base from J, the gap between germline ends came to 10 bases. CDR1 SGHDT and CDR2 YYEEEE come from the germline V gene. This CDR3 has 14 amino acids. The CDR3 nucleotides read TGTGCCAGCAGCTACCGGTTCAGGAACACTGAAGCTTTCTTT. Translating it yields CASSYRFRNTEAFF.

Ten or more counts support this clonotype. The chain joins TRBV7-9 to TRBJ1-6, with D unclear. Germline V lookup: CDR1 SEHNR, CDR2 FQNEAQ (reference sequence). The CDR3 runs to 12 residues. V dropped 1 base and J dropped 14 bases, with 9 bases sitting between them. The CDR3 region is CASSLERKALHF. CDR3 DNA sequence: TGTGCCAGCAGCTTAGAGAGAAAAGCCCTCCACTTT.

The rearrangement uses TRBV5-5 and TRBJ2-3, with 14 bases matching TRBD2. Germline lookup yields CDR1 SGHKS and CDR2 YYEKEE (reference sequence). This CDR3 is built from 22 residues. The J segment lost 3 bases and the V segment lost 5 bases, leaving 23 bases of the junction unmatched. CDR3 nucleotides: TGTGCCAGCAGTCCGGGACTAGCGGGAGAGGAGTCGTATTATCGGAGGACAGATACGCAGTATTTT. Protein product: CASSPGLAGEESYYRRTDTQYF.

As concerns this clonotype: Without the conserved terminal phenylalanine or tryptophan, this CDR3 likely stems from a read error. The rearrangement links TRBV28 to TRBJ2-1; D tentatively reads TRBD1 or TRBD2 (7 bases each). The CDR3 consists of 16 residues. V lost 2 bases to trimming and J lost 5 bases, with 16 bases between them. Germline lookup yields CDR1 MDHEN and CDR2 SYDVKM. CDR3 nucleotides: TGTGCCAGCAGTTTAGGGGGGGAGGGGGCTAACAATGAGCAGTTCTTA. This encodes CASSLGGEGANNEQFL.

The V gene is TRBV5-1, the J gene TRBJ2-7; the D is unclear. The CDR3 loop spans 15 amino acids. Trimming took off 0 bases at V and 0 bases at J, with 10 bases between the two ends. CDR1 and CDR2 from the germline V gene are SGHRS and YFSETQ. The CDR3 sequence is CASSLAGNGSYEQYF. The CDR3 coding sequence is TGCGCCAGCAGCTTGGCCGGTAACGGCTCCTACGAGCAGTACTTC.

This clonotype was detected only a few times. The rearrangement joins TRBV30 to TRBJ2-1; TRBD2 agrees at 9 bases. This CDR3 is 15 amino acids long. Germline V gives CDR1 GTSNPN, CDR2 SVGIG (reference sequence). Trimming took 4 bases from V and 6 from J; bases not matched to a gene: 10. CDR3 DNA: TGTGCCTGGAACCTCATAGCGGGAGAGGCCAATGAGCAGTTCTTC. Amino acids: CAWNLIAGEANEQFF. Variable domain in full (rest from reference TRBV30 and TRBJ2-1): SQTIHQWPATLVQPVGSPLSLECTVEGTSNPNLYWYRQAAGRGLQLLFYSVGIGQISSEVPQNLSASRPQDRQFILSSKKLLLSDSGFYLCAWNLIAGEANEQFFGPGTRLTVL.

This clonotype was seen repeatedly, ten times or more. The chain uses TRBV7-6 and TRBJ2-7; TRBD2 matches 8 bases. CDR1 and CDR2 (germline): SGHVS, FNYEAQ. CDR3 length: 17 residues. J gave up 2 bases and V 5 bases, and 14 bases lay outside the gene matches. The CDR3 DNA reads TGTGCCAGCAGCCCAAGGGTCGGGGGGGGGACCCCCTACGAGCAGTACTTC. Translating it yields CASSPRVGGGTPYEQYF.

The rearrangement uses TRBV20-1 and TRBJ1-4, with 7 positions matching TRBD1. Germline CDR1 is DFQATT and CDR2 is SNEGSKA (reference sequence). The junction had 7 bases not matched to a gene; V was cut back by 6 bases and J by 6 bases. This CDR3 region has 13 residues. CDR3 region: CSAPVRGDEKLFF. The CDR3, as DNA: TGCAGTGCCCCCGTCAGGGGGGATGAAAAACTGTTTTTT.

This clonotype came up a few times. The chain combines TRBV15 with TRBJ1-5; TRBD1 matches at 9 bases. CDR1 LNHNV and CDR2 YYDKDF come from the germline V gene (reference sequence). The CDR3 sequence is 14 residues long. J gave up 6 bases and V 3 bases, and 3 bases lay outside the gene matches. The CDR3 spells CATSSLQGAQPQHF. The CDR3 DNA sequence: TGTGCCACCAGCAGTCTACAGGGGGCTCAGCCCCAGCATTTT.